Listed below are T cell receptor beta chains from one sample, sequenced in a study of blood T cells in healthy people across ages. TCRdb itself ran the 5' RACE reads through MiXCR, one entry per CDR3 protein. In the table there are about 1.4 million distinct CDR3 sequences, roughly 59% of which are singletons. Sequences were obtained from blood. The receptor set was obtained from a man aged 18 to 30 in good health. Both conserved end residues are part of each CDR3. The order of the fields is V gene, J gene, D gene, CDR3 protein. D genes are given only for firm matches.

>TRBV24-1|TRBJ2-3|TRBD1
CATSDPGQGNTQYF
>TRBV10-3|TRBJ2-3|.
CAVSSGTSTDTQYF
>TRBV7-2|TRBJ2-4|.
CASSLAHQGRAGYIQYF
>TRBV7-6|TRBJ2-3|.
CASSLPSFGGDSTDTQYF
>TRBV6-2/TRBV6-3|TRBJ1-6|.
CASSLTENSPLHF
>TRBV7-9|TRBJ2-5|TRBD2
CASRSTSAQETQYF
>TRBV20-1|TRBJ2-1|.
CSARPRAWGTLRGQFF
>TRBV5-1|TRBJ1-1|.
CASSLGIMNTEAFF
>TRBV4-1|TRBJ2-7|TRBD1
CASSLPRTGESYEQYF
>TRBV10-1|TRBJ1-4|TRBD1
CASSESGTGGEKLFF
>TRBV4-1|TRBJ2-1|.
CASSQEDGNEQFF
>TRBV4-3|TRBJ2-2|.
CASSQEGPNTGELFF
>TRBV7-2|TRBJ2-1|TRBD1
CASSTPTDRGSIPFF
>TRBV5-1|TRBJ2-3|TRBD2
CASSPTRLAGGPNTQYF
>TRBV2|.|.
CASSGYRDTTYEQYF
>TRBV11-1|TRBJ2-7|TRBD2
CASSLRAGLGYEQYF
>TRBV7-8|TRBJ2-1|TRBD2
CASSTTSGVPNEQFF
>TRBV27|TRBJ2-2|.
CASSKRQANTGELFF
>TRBV6-5|.|.
CASSYGQSSYNEQYF
>TRBV4-1|TRBJ2-7|TRBD2
CASSQDPSGRTSYEQYF
>TRBV5-1|TRBJ2-6|TRBD2
CASSLAGSGANVLTF
>TRBV12-3/TRBV12-4|.|.
CASSLYRINEQYF
>TRBV7-2|TRBJ2-3|TRBD1
CASSSRTGITDTQYF
>TRBV5-1|TRBJ2-3|.
CASSLARLQGTDTQYF
>TRBV13|TRBJ2-1|.
CASLWGSEQFF
>TRBV2|TRBJ2-2|.
CASTLTTGELFF
>TRBV12-3/TRBV12-4|TRBJ1-6|.
CASSRGLMGSPLHF
>TRBV2|TRBJ2-7|TRBD1
CASNEGTGGHIEQYF
>TRBV7-2|TRBJ2-3|TRBD2
CASSLMSGRGSDTQYF
>TRBV29-1|TRBJ1-2|.
CSAVTQYGYTF
>TRBV7-2|TRBJ2-7|.
CASSLYRVSYEQYF
>TRBV29-1|TRBJ2-1|TRBD2
CSAPRGGIPPEQFF
>TRBV6-5|TRBJ2-6|.
CASSYTGRGANVLTF
>TRBV3-1|TRBJ2-5|.
CASDARGGQETQYF
>TRBV4-1|TRBJ1-4|.
CASSLFLQGNEKLFF
>TRBV2|TRBJ2-1|.
CASRTTALRDSPYNEQFF
>TRBV2|TRBJ1-3|.
CASSAGGYAGNTIYF
>TRBV20-1|TRBJ2-7|TRBD1
CSARDWTGSSYEQYF
>TRBV7-8|TRBJ2-3|.
CASSYMRVGSDTQYF